The clone carrying this T cell receptor (beta chain) was recorded only once. The sample is drawn from a study of T cell responses to AZD1222 COVID-19 vaccine. The overall study: Investigators merged groups given second doses at roughly 4 or roughly 12 weeks.

CDR1 and CDR2 from the germline V gene are MNHEY and SVGAGI. This CDR3 is built from 13 residues. V lost 6 bases to trimming and J lost 4 bases, with 10 bases between them. Clones were read by immunoSEQ multiplex PCR, and TCRdb kept only the in-frame ones, dropping some. The sample lists about 140,000 clones, roughly nine tenths occurring once. The starting material was peripheral blood, obtained on day 0 of AZD1222 vaccination. The TCR originated in an adult in good health. The rearrangement joins TRBV6-5 to TRBJ1-5; D perhaps matches TRBD1 (5 bases). The CDR3 DNA follows: TGTGCCAGCAGACTTCGACAGAATCAGCCCCAGCATTTT. Translating it yields CASRLRQNQPQHF.